The 3 T cell receptor beta chains reported below all come from one sample, sequenced in a study of vaccination effects on CD4 cells after COVID-19. Cells that had been cultured for 10 days were the source of isolated CD4+ T cells. The cohort was immunized with two doses of either the BNT162b2 or mRNA-1273 vaccine. These receptors have no known antigen. TCRdb keeps only in-frame clones here, not all; method: immunoSEQ multiplex PCR. The data show approximately 74,000 clones, approximately 73% seen once. The material was CD4+ T cells from PBMCs cultured without peptide, obtained after COVID-19 vaccination. The source of these receptors is a human donor who received a COVID-19 vaccine.

The chain is built from TRBV30 and TRBJ2-7; 11 nucleotides agree with TRBD2. With 2 bases clipped from V and 7 bases from J, the junction kept 7 bases outside the gene matches. Germline V CDR1 and CDR2: GTSNPN, SVGIG (reference sequence). CDR3 length equals 14 residues. The chain's CDR3 is CAWSSSGGPREQYV. DNA of the CDR3: TGTGCCTGGAGTTCTAGCGGGGGGCCCCGGGAGCAGTACGTC.

This rearrangement joins TRBV5-1 to TRBJ2-6, with a possible D match to TRBD1 (6 bases). Trimming cost V 2 bases and J 1 base, with 13 bases left between them. This CDR3 has 17 residues. Germline-derived CDR1 and CDR2 are SGHRS and YFSETQ. The CDR3 DNA reads as TGCGCCAGCAGCTTCCAACAGGGACGGTCTGGGGCCAACGTCCTGACTTTC. It specifies CASSFQQGRSGANVLTF. Variable domain in full (rest from reference TRBV5-1 and TRBJ2-6): KAGVTQTPRYLIKTRGQQVTLSCSPISGHRSVSWYQQTPGQGLQFLFEYFSETQRNKGNFPGRFSGRQFSNSRSEMNVSTLELGDSALYLCASSFQQGRSGANVLTFGAGSRLTVL.

V gene TRBV7-9 combines with J gene TRBJ1-4; 8 bases agree with TRBD1. The V gene end was trimmed by 5 bases and the J gene end by 3 bases; junction bases not matched to a gene: 2. The CDR3 spans 14 residues. CDR1 SEHNR and CDR2 FQNEAQ come from the germline V gene (reference sequence). The CDR3 is CASSPQGANEKLFF. The CDR3 region has the DNA TGTGCCAGCAGCCCACAGGGGGCTAATGAAAAACTGTTTTTT.